This T cell receptor (beta chain) stems from a study of CD8 T cells in ankylosing spondylitis. As to this clonotype: Its antigen is unidentified.

General study points: A motif of 8 or 9 highly homologous TCR beta variants was seen as apparently characteristic of ankylosing spondylitis blood.

TCRdb redid the calling of the 5' RACE reads with MiXCR, one entry per CDR3 protein. The sample has 200,000 to 250,000 distinct CDR3 sequences; 15% to 20% are singletons. Germline CDR1 is MNHNS and CDR2 is SASEGT. The CDR3 length is 14 residues. Trimming took 5 bases from V and 7 from J, leaving 15 bases between them. The clonotype comes from a male donor with ankylosing spondylitis. The J gene is TRBJ1-3, the V gene TRBV6-1; D perhaps matches TRBD1 (5 bases). The sequenced sample consisted of blood, either unsorted or a sorted T cell fraction (not recorded which). The CDR3 bases are TGTGCCAGCAGTCCTACCCCCGGGGGGAACACCATATATTTT. This encodes CASSPTPGGNTIYF.